This T cell receptor beta chain came from a study of blood T cells in healthy people across ages. Points from the study as a whole: The unsorted PBMCs prevented any conclusive comparison of naive versus antigen-experienced cells. Roughly linear age-related decline in beta diversity appeared, significant by age approximately 40.

Trimming cost V 1 base and J 0 bases, with 11 bases left between them. The CDR3 consists of 15 residues. Germline CDR1 is SGHDT and CDR2 is YYEEEE. This clonotype was recorded only once. Its antigen is currently unknown. Alongside a J-beta primer mix, a sample-barcoded 5' primer served in a second PCR lasting 7 to 11 cycles. The yield of each sample was at least 2.5 million CDR3-containing paired-end reads. A single record per CDR3 protein comes from TCRdb applying MiXCR to the 5' RACE reads. The table has 800,000 to 950,000 distinct CDR3 sequences, 25% to 35% seen once; the top ten hold about a tenth. These same data were also listed under a study on T cells of mothers and their children.

Sequenced: blood. The rearrangement joins TRBV5-6 to TRBJ2-7; TRBD1 or TRBD2 may be the D gene (5 bases each). The receptor was derived from a woman aged 40 to 49 in good health. For the CDR3, the DNA is TGTGCCAGCAGCTTGCCCGGGACCGACTCCTACGAGCAGTACTTC. Translating it yields CASSLPGTDSYEQYF.